One T cell receptor (beta chain) is described in this entry. Its target antigen remains unknown. There are no base qualities to consult, and no much larger clone falls within one base. Collaborating institutions collected whole blood in K2EDTA tubes following their own protocols. For TCRbeta analysis, collaborators shipped samples as frozen whole blood, isolated PBMCs, or DNA extracted from either of those sample types. This specimen belongs to a study of blood T cell repertoires in COVID-19 (dated by TCRdb to the early 2020s). Context from the whole study: Samples from collaborators originated in the United States, Italy and Spain and spanned both the acute and convalescent phases of COVID-19. Where HLA class I and class II types were available, the types were taken from metadata supplied by the sample provider, not from assay-based typing. The repertoires were released in a freely available public database intended as a resource for research on the immune response to SARS-CoV-2. Samples came from the ongoing ImmuneRACE study (first 160 participants) plus 1,254 subjects from 6 global collaborators. Sample metadata almost always included a de-identified subject ID, COVID-19 status, age in years and sex. The prospective study material was composed of cDNA or gDNA derived from T cells, B-cell-depleted T cells, or PBMCs. Deeply sampled blood TCRbeta repertoires from subjects exposed to, actively infected with, or recovered from COVID-19 were included in the dataset. Study-wide findings and limitations: The quantity of clinical and demographic metadata differed by source and by participant and was supplied without curation.

The immunoSEQ Assay, a bias-controlled multiplex PCR, was used to amplify TCRbeta CDR3 regions from genomic DNA. As for the original processing: Nucleated cell counts per sample were estimated from amplification of reference gene primers within the assay. To quantify the absolute abundance of each unique TCRbeta CDR3 rearrangement, sequence reads were collapsed and filtered. Productive Simpson clonality was computed per sample as the square root of Simpson's diversity index over productive rearrangements. TCRdb took over this immuneACCESS table, retaining in-frame rearrangements with V and J assigned. Such tables are incomplete; in checked studies, under half of the missing clones stem from an unresolved V gene, and the remainder is unexplained. From that table come the V and J calls and clone size; the DNA was used to work out D and trimming. Here the sample has about 210,000 clones; 75% to 85% occur a single time. Roughly 13% of the sample is taken by the ten largest.

Per the germline V gene (reference sequence), SGHNT is the CDR1 and YYREEE is the CDR2. CDR3 length: 16 amino acids, cysteine to phenylalanine. Only the CDR3 part of the read is kept: 48 bases, read in frame from the first base. V is cut back by 5 bases and J by 1 base, with 6 bases in the junction unmatched. This sequence was found in a human donor in a cohort sampled during active COVID-19. The source material was peripheral blood. The sequence links TRBV5-4 to TRBJ2-7; 13 bases in the junction line up with TRBD2. The CDR3 protein sequence reads: CASSSPTSGGSYEQYF. The DNA reads TGTGCCAGCAGTTCCCCGACTAGCGGGGGGTCCTACGAGCAGTACTTC.